The clone carrying this TCR beta chain has just a few counts. The antigen remains unidentified. These data are taken from a study of T-cell reconstitution after alpha-beta-depleted transplantation in children. General study points: A year had passed since transplant, and T-cell counts and diversity by then came mostly from newly produced T cells. Reported findings indicate that, about two months after transplant, alpha-beta T cells came from several hundred expanded clones, which were derived from non-depleted graft cells.

Germline V gene data show CDR1 as MNHNS and CDR2 as SASEGT. This CDR3 contains 15 residues. V was clipped by 5 bases and J by 0 bases, with 13 bases between them. A TCRbeta library incorporating unique molecular identifiers was prepared. One entry per CDR3 protein, called by TCRdb with MiXCR from the PCR reads. The sample has about 90,000 distinct CDR3 sequences, around 16% seen once. The chain recombines TRBV6-1 with TRBJ1-2; D gene uncertain. This sample comprised PBMCs, mostly from graft donor cells, obtained 180 days after TCRalphabeta/CD19-depleted stem cell transplant. This receptor was taken from a male patient aged 2-15 years who had a stem cell transplant for acute lymphoblastic leukemia, so the T cells may come from the graft donor. CDR3: CASSPREPTNYGYTF. The CDR3 coding sequence is TGTGCCAGCAGTCCCCGGGAGCCTACTAACTATGGCTACACCTTC.